This TCR beta chain was recorded in a study of blood T cell repertoires in COVID-19. This CDR3 spans 17 amino acids. The assay was immunoSEQ multiplex PCR, and TCRdb's table has in-frame clones only and misses some. The table includes about 220,000 clones, more than 65% detected once. The V and J genes are TRBV7-5 and TRBJ2-5; TRBD2 is the table's D call, not checked against the DNA. TRBV7-5 has pseudogene status. The clonotype originates from a woman aged 80 or over with acute or convalescent COVID-19. Sequenced material: peripheral blood. CDR3 region: CARSLSSGGGHQETQYF. The CDR3 DNA is TGTGCCAGAAGCCTCTCCTCTGGCGGGGGTCACCAAGAGACCCAGTACTTC.